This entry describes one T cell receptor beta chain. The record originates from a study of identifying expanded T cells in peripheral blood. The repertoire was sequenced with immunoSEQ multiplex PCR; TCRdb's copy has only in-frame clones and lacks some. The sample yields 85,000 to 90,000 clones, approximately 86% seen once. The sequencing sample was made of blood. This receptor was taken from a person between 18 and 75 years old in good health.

The DNA for the CDR3 is TGTGCCAGCAGCCAAGGAGAGCCTCCCCTATACAATGAGCAGTTCTTC. Encoded protein: CASSQGEPPLYNEQFF. J is TRBJ2-1 and V is TRBV14; D gene unclear. Trimming removed 1 base from V and 4 bases from J, with 14 bases in between. The CDR3 spans 16 residues. Germline V lookup: CDR1 SGHDN, CDR2 FVKESK. Drawing the rest from reference TRBV14 and TRBJ2-1, the complete variable domain is EAGVTQFPSHSVIEKGQTVTLRCDPISGHDNLYWYRRVMGKEIKFLLHFVKESKQDESGMPNNRFLAERTGGTYSTLKVQPAELEDSGVYFCASSQGEPPLYNEQFFGPGTRLTVL.